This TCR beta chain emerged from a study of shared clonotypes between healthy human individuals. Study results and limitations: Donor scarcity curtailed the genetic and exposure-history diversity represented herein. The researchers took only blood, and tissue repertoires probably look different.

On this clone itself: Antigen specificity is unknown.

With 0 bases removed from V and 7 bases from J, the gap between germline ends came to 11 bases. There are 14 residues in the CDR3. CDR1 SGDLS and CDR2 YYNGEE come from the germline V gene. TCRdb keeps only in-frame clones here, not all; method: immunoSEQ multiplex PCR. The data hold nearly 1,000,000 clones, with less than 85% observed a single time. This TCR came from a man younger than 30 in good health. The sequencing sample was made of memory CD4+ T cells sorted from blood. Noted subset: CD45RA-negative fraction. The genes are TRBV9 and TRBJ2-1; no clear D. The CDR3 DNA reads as TGTGCCAGCAGCGTAGCTCCAACCGATAATGAGCAGTTCTTC. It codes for CASSVAPTDNEQFF.